These 11 T cell receptor beta chains originate from one sample sequenced in a study of cytomegalovirus exposure and HLA in healthy donors. Assay used: immunoSEQ multiplex PCR; TCRdb lists only in-frame clones, some missing. The sample consists of around 60,000 clones, more than 90% of them appearing once. The source material was PBMCs. The receptors were gathered from a man aged 18 to 30 in good health and CMV-seronegative.

The rearrangement joins TRBV2 to TRBJ2-3; the D gene is possibly TRBD2 (6 bases). CDR1 is SNHLY and CDR2 is FYNNEI in the germline V gene. This CDR3 has 15 amino acids. V lost 7 bases and J lost 1, with 15 bases in between. The CDR3 loop is CASIDDGSGTDTQYF. The CDR3 nucleotides are TGTGCCAGCATTGATGACGGGAGCGGCACAGATACGCAGTATTTT.

The rearrangement joins TRBV27 to TRBJ2-7, with a possible D match to TRBD1 (5 bases). Germline CDR1 is MNHEY and CDR2 is SMNVEV (reference sequence). The length of the CDR3 is 13 residues. The V end was cut by 4 bases, the J end by 4 bases, with 11 bases between. CDR3 region: CASSYFKGYEQYF. In DNA, the CDR3 is TGTGCCAGCAGTTATTTTAAGGGGTACGAGCAGTACTTC.

V usage is TRBV5-1 and J usage is TRBJ1-1, with D possibly TRBD1 on 5 matching bases. Trimming pared 4 bases from V and 11 bases from J, leaving 15 bases between. Looked up from germline, CDR1 is SGHRS and CDR2 is YFSETQ. This CDR3 is 12 amino acids long. CDR3 loop: CASSGQGEEAFF. CDR3 in DNA: TGCGCCAGCAGCGGGCAGGGTGAGGAGGCTTTCTTT. The whole variable domain, filled in from reference TRBV5-1 and TRBJ1-1, reads KAGVTQTPRYLIKTRGQQVTLSCSPISGHRSVSWYQQTPGQGLQFLFEYFSETQRNKGNFPGRFSGRQFSNSRSEMNVSTLELGDSALYLCASSGQGEEAFFGQGTRLTVV.

The chain couples TRBV30 to TRBJ1-2; D is perhaps TRBD1 (6 bases). This CDR3 contains 13 residues. With 7 bases removed from V and 8 bases from J, the gap between germline ends came to 20 bases. CDR1 and CDR2 from the germline V gene are GTSNPN and SVGIG (reference sequence). In nucleotides, the CDR3 is TGTGCCTCGGATAGGGGGGGTCTAAAGGGCTACACCTTC. This codes for CASDRGGLKGYTF.

The CDR3 protein is CASSRGISYEQYF. As DNA, the CDR3 is TGTGCCAGCAGCAGAGGGATCTCCTACGAGCAGTACTTC. This chain connects TRBV7-8 to TRBJ2-7, with D possibly matching TRBD2 (5 bases). Germline V gene sequence: CDR1 SGHVS, CDR2 FQNEAQ. Between the trimmed V and J ends, which lost 5 bases and 0 bases, there was a span of 8 bases. This CDR3 contains 13 residues. The variable domain in full, completed from reference TRBV7-8 and TRBJ2-7, reads GAGVSQSPRYKVAKRGQDVALRCDPISGHVSLFWYQQALGQGPEFLTYFQNEAQLDKSGLPSDRFFAERPEGSVSTLKIQRTQQEDSAVYLCASSRGISYEQYFGPGTRLTVT.

V and J are TRBV7-2 and TRBJ1-1, with TRBD1 identical over 7 bases. Germline-derived CDR1 and CDR2 are SGHTA and FQGNSA. CDR3 length: 13 amino acids. The V segment lost 7 bases and the J segment 5 bases; nucleotides outside the gene matches: 7. Here the CDR3 DNA reads TGTGCCAGCACCCACAGGGGAGGAACTGAAGCTTTCTTT. It codes for CASTHRGGTEAFF. The full variable domain, with the rest looked up from reference TRBV7-2 and TRBJ1-1, is GAGVSQSPSNKVTEKGKDVELRCDPISGHTALYWYRQSLGQGLEFLIYFQGNSAPDKSGLPSDRFSAERTGGSVSTLTIQRTQQEDSAVYLCASTHRGGTEAFFGQGTRLTVV.

The chain uses TRBV6-6 and TRBJ1-1; 8 nucleotides align to TRBD1. Per germline, CDR1 MNHNY and CDR2 SVGAGI (reference sequence). With 7 bases clipped from V and 0 bases from J, the junction kept 7 bases outside the gene matches. The CDR3 sequence is 15 residues long. The chain's CDR3 is CASTTVDRVNTEAFF. As DNA, the CDR3 is TGTGCCAGCACCACGGTGGACAGGGTGAACACTGAAGCTTTCTTT.

CDR3 coding DNA: TGTGCCAGCAGTGCTACAGGGGGTCCGGCGTACGAGCAGTACTTC. Translating it yields CASSATGGPAYEQYF. V usage is TRBV27 and J usage is TRBJ2-7, with 8 bases identical to TRBD1. Germline trimming cut 5 bases from V and 4 bases from J; bases unmatched to any gene: 10. This CDR3 comprises 15 residues. CDR1 is MNHEY, CDR2 SMNVEV, per germline (reference sequence).

The rearrangement links TRBV7-6 to TRBJ2-7, with 12 bases aligning to TRBD1. The V gene end was trimmed by 1 base and the J gene end by 4 bases; junction bases not matched to a gene: 8. Per the germline V gene, CDR1 is SGHVS and CDR2 is FNYEAQ. This CDR3 is built from 17 residues. CDR3 sequence (DNA): TGTGCCAGCAGCTTAGGAGTGGGGGGACAGGGGGCGTACGAGCAGTACTTC. This codes for CASSLGVGGQGAYEQYF.

This chain connects TRBV2 to TRBJ2-7; tentative D call: TRBD1 (5 bases). V was shortened by 6 bases and J by 1 base, with 10 bases between the two germline ends. CDR3 length: 13 amino acids. The germline CDR1 and CDR2 sequences are SNHLY and FYNNEI. CDR3 coding DNA: TGTGCCAGCAGAGGGGCGGATTCCTACGAGCAGTACTTC. Protein product: CASRGADSYEQYF. The whole variable domain, filled in from reference TRBV2 and TRBJ2-7, reads EPEVTQTPSHQVTQMGQEVILRCVPISNHLYFYWYRQILGQKVEFLVSFYNNEISEKSEIFDDQFSVERPDGSNFTLKIRSTKLEDSAMYFCASRGADSYEQYFGPGTRLTVT.

The V and J genes are TRBV21-1 and TRBJ1-1. TRBV21-1 is a known pseudogene. The CDR3 spans 14 residues. Here the CDR3 reads CASSKALENTEAFF. In DNA form, the CDR3 reads TGTGCCAGCAGCAAAGCGCTAGAGAACACTGAAGCTTTCTTT.